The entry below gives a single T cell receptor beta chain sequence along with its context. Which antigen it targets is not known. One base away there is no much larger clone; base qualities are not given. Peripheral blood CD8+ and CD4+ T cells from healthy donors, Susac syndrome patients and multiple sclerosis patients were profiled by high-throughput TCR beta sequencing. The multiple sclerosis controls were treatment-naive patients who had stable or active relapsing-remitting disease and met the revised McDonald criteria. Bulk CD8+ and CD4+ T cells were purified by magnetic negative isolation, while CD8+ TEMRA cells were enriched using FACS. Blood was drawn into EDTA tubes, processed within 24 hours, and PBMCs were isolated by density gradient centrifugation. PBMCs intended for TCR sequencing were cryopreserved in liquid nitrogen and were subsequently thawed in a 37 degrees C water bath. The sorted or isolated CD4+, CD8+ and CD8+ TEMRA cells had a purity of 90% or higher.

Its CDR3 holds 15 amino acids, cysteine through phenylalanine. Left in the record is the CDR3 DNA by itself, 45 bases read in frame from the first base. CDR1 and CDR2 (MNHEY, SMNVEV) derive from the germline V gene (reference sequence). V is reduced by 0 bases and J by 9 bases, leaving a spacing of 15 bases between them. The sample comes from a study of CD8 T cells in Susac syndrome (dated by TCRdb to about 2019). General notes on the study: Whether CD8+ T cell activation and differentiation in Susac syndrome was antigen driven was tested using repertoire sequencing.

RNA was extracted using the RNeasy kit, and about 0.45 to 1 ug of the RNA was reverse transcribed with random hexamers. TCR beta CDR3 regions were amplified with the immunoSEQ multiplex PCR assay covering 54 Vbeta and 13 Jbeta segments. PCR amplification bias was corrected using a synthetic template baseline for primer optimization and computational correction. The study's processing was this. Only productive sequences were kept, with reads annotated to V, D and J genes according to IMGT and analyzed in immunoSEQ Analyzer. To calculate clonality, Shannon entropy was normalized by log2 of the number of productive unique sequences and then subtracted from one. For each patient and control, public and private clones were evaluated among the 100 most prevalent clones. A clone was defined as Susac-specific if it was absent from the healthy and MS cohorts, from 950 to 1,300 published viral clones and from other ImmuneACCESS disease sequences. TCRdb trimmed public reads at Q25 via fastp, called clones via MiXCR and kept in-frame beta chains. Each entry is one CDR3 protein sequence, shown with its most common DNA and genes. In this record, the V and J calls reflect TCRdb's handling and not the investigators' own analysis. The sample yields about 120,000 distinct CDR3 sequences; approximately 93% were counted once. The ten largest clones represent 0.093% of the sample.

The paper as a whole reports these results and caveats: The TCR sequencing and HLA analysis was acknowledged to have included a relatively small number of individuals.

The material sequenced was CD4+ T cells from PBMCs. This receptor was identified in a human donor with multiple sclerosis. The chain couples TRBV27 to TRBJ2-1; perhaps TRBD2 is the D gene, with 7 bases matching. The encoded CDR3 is CASSLSLGGAGEQFF. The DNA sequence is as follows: TGTGCCAGCAGTTTATCGTTGGGGGGGGCTGGTGAGCAGTTCTTC.